This T cell receptor (beta chain) was identified in a study of cytomegalovirus exposure and HLA in healthy donors. Study summary: Ancestry clustering placed about 86% of more than 350 genotyped donors in the Caucasian-associated cluster.

CDR3 length: 14 residues. V shed 6 bases, J shed 12 bases, and the junction held 14 bases outside the gene matches. Germline V lookup: CDR1 MNHNY, CDR2 SVGAGI (reference sequence). Researchers ran the PCR with 60 Vbeta and 13 Jbeta primers. Data came from immunoSEQ multiplex PCR; TCRdb stores just in-frame clones and leaves some out. The top ten hold around 2.4% of the sample, which has about 60,000 clones, 65% to 85% seen once. Remarks on this clone: Its cognate antigen is unknown.

Study observations and caveats: As confirmed in vitro, three CMV-associated chains were specific for CMV antigens.

The clonotype comes from a female donor in good health and CMV-seronegative. Input material: PBMCs. The rearrangement uses TRBV6-6 and TRBJ2-1, with 7 bases matching TRBD2. CDR3 residues: CASRGTAGAVGQFF. CDR3 DNA: TGTGCCAGCAGAGGGACGGCGGGAGCGGTGGGGCAGTTCTTC.